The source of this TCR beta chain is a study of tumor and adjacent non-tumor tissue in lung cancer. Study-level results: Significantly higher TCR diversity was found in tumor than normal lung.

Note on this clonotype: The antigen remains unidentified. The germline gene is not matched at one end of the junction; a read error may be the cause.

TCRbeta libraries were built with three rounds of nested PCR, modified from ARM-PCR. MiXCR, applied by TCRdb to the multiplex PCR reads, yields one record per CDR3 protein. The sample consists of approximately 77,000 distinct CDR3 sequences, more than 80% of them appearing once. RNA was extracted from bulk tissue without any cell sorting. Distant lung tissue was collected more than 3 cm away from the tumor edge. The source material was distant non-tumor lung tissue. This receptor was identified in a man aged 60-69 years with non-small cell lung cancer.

CDR3 amino acids: CASSQESGGGVDTQYF. CDR3 in DNA: TGTGCCAGCAGTCAAGAGTCGGGTGGGGGGGTAGATACGCAGTATTTT. V and J are TRBV4-2 and TRBJ2-3; 7 bases are shared with TRBD2. Germline values: CDR1 LGHNA, CDR2 YNFKEQ. CDR3 length equals 16 residues.